This T cell receptor (beta chain) was identified in a study of metastatic and nonmetastatic thyroid tumors. Study information: Comparative analysis of repertoires was undertaken across blood and tumor or nodule tissue obtained from malignant and benign thyroid patients. Whole-study results and caveats: It was reportedly found that TCR beta diversity was significantly higher in malignant thyroid tumors than in benign nodules, a difference seen in both blood and tumor samples.

This clone was seen just once. The antigen is not known. One end of the junction varies from germline; a read error may be responsible. In the study's own analysis: A papillary thyroid cancer distant-metastasis classifier was built from CDR3 differences across clinicopathological groups. TCRdb re-called clones from the PCR reads using MiXCR. In this record, the V and J calls reflect TCRdb's handling and not the investigators' own analysis. The data show approximately 15,000 clones, 33% seen once. The CDR3 contains 15 residues. CDR1 is SGDLS, CDR2 YYNGEE, per germline. The entire patient cohort was treatment-naive prior to thyroid surgery.

Sequenced sample: tumor tissue. This TCR derives from a male donor with papillary thyroid cancer or a benign thyroid nodule (not recorded which). Some clones in this sample may be carry-over from other donors' samples. The chain links TRBV9 to TRBJ1-1; D may be TRBD1 (6 bases). The CDR3 protein is CASTVGGRMNTEAFF. The CDR3 bases are TGTGCCAGCACCGTAGGGGGACGGATGAACACTGAAGCTTTCTTT.